This TCR beta chain was retrieved from a study of beta chain features in type 1 diabetes. Study details: Cell yields, age and gender were similar between patients and healthy donors. Regarding the study as a whole: Moderately but significantly shorter TCRB CDR3s were found in Type 1 diabetes patients in all four CD4+ subsets. The study notes PCR might favor shorter templates equally in patients and controls.

This clone has a handful of counts. As yet, its antigen is unknown. Sequenced material consisted of expressed TCRB transcripts (all of the isolated RNA was reverse transcribed). Sequencing was performed with immunoSEQ multiplex PCR; in TCRdb, only in-frame clones are kept and a portion is missing. This sample carries 150,000 or so clones, approximately 10% of them seen once, and the ten largest clones take approximately 2%. The V end was cut by 3 bases, the J end by 7 bases, with 7 bases between. CDR3 length: 12 amino acids. The germline CDR1 and CDR2 sequences are MNHNS and SASEGT. Each population that was sorted was more than 98% pure.

The sample comprised central memory CD4+ T cells from blood. This clonotype was sampled from a man between 18 and 35 years old in good health. The chain employs TRBV6-1 and TRBJ2-1; unclear D gene. This chain's CDR3 is CASSDRGNEQFF. CDR3 nucleotides: TGTGCCAGCAGTGACCGTGGGAATGAGCAGTTCTTC.